Listed below are T cell receptor beta chains from one sample, sequenced in a study of T cell repertoires in cytomegalovirus infection. TCRdb re-called the reads through MiXCR, storing one row per CDR3 protein. The table has about 76,000 distinct CDR3 sequences, roughly 3.6% seen once. The sequencing sample was made of PBMCs. These TCRs come from a human donor in good health (CMV status not recorded). Some clones in this sample may be carry-over from other donors' samples. The CDR3 runs from the conserved cysteine through the conserved F or W. The D gene is left open where the match is weak. The size entry is marked missing in some rows and otherwise reads once, few, many or a size class.

v_gene: TRBV27; abundance: many; j_gene: TRBJ2-3; d_gene: NA; CDR3aa: CASSLGGIGTDTQYF; CDR3nt: TGTGCCAGCAGTTTAGGAGGAATTGGCACAGATACGCAGTATTTT
v_gene: TRBV7-8; abundance: many; j_gene: TRBJ1-6; d_gene: NA; CDR3aa: CASRGAGGSSYNSPLHF; CDR3nt: TGTGCCAGCAGAGGGGCGGGGGGGAGCTCCTATAATTCACCCCTCCACTTT
v_gene: TRBV25-1; abundance: many; j_gene: TRBJ2-5; d_gene: NA; CDR3aa: CASSPTGRETQYF; CDR3nt: TGTGCCAGCAGCCCGACAGGACGGGAGACCCAGTACTTC
v_gene: TRBV5-4; abundance: many; j_gene: TRBJ1-1; d_gene: NA; CDR3aa: CASSREQGSAEAFF; CDR3nt: TGTGCCAGCAGCAGGGAGCAGGGCAGCGCTGAAGCTTTCTTT
v_gene: TRBV19; abundance: many; j_gene: TRBJ2-1; d_gene: NA; CDR3aa: CASSIAFRPTYNEQFF; CDR3nt: TGTGCCAGTAGTATAGCGTTCCGCCCAACGTACAATGAGCAGTTCTTC
v_gene: TRBV7-2; abundance: many; j_gene: TRBJ2-3; d_gene: NA; CDR3aa: CASSRARVEDTQYF; CDR3nt: TGTGCCAGCAGCCGAGCCCGAGTAGAAGATACGCAGTATTTT
v_gene: TRBV4-1; abundance: many; j_gene: TRBJ1-2; d_gene: NA; CDR3aa: CASSRTGQGNYGYTF; CDR3nt: TGCGCCAGCAGCCGGACGGGGCAGGGTAACTATGGCTACACCTTC
v_gene: TRBV6-1; abundance: many; j_gene: TRBJ1-2; d_gene: NA; CDR3aa: CASRVGGEDYYGYTF; CDR3nt: TGTGCCAGCAGAGTCGGCGGGGAGGATTACTATGGCTACACCTTC
v_gene: TRBV6-2/TRBV6-3; abundance: many; j_gene: TRBJ2-1; d_gene: NA; CDR3aa: CASSPRDRDLNEQFF; CDR3nt: TGTGCCAGCAGCCCCCGGGACCGGGATTTAAATGAGCAGTTCTTC
v_gene: TRBV12-3/TRBV12-4; abundance: many; j_gene: TRBJ2-7; d_gene: NA; CDR3aa: CASSSYRPYEQYF; CDR3nt: TGTGCCAGCAGTTCTTACAGACCCTACGAGCAGTACTTC
v_gene: TRBV28; abundance: many; j_gene: TRBJ1-1; d_gene: NA; CDR3aa: CASSFGASTAFF; CDR3nt: TGTGCCAGCAGTTTCGGCGCTTCCACAGCTTTCTTT
v_gene: TRBV12-3/TRBV12-4; abundance: many; j_gene: TRBJ1-3; d_gene: NA; CDR3aa: CASSFQGSSGNTIYF; CDR3nt: TGTGCCAGCAGTTTCCAGGGCTCCTCTGGAAACACCATATATTTT
v_gene: TRBV11-2; abundance: many; j_gene: TRBJ1-1; d_gene: NA; CDR3aa: CASSLLAVKNTEAFF; CDR3nt: TGTGCCAGCAGCTTATTAGCAGTGAAGAACACTGAAGCTTTCTTT
v_gene: TRBV4-3; abundance: many; j_gene: TRBJ1-2; d_gene: NA; CDR3aa: CASSQDRRAHYGYTF; CDR3nt: TGCGCCAGCAGCCAAGATCGCAGGGCCCACTATGGCTACACCTTC
v_gene: TRBV12-3/TRBV12-4; abundance: many; j_gene: TRBJ1-5; d_gene: NA; CDR3aa: CASSLGSDGQPQHF; CDR3nt: TGTGCCAGCAGTTTGGGTTCAGACGGTCAGCCCCAGCATTTT
v_gene: TRBV6-2/TRBV6-3; abundance: many; j_gene: TRBJ2-7; d_gene: TRBD2; CDR3aa: CASSYPPSGVPYEQYF; CDR3nt: TGTGCCAGCAGTTACCCGCCCAGCGGGGTGCCCTACGAGCAGTACTTC
v_gene: TRBV24-1; abundance: many; j_gene: TRBJ2-3; d_gene: NA; CDR3aa: CATSDPDSSGRDTQYF; CDR3nt: TGTGCCACCAGTGACCCGGACTCCAGCGGGCGAGATACGCAGTATTTT
v_gene: TRBV27; abundance: many; j_gene: TRBJ2-7; d_gene: NA; CDR3aa: CASSFGREQYF; CDR3nt: TGTGCCAGCAGTTTTGGGCGCGAGCAGTACTTC
v_gene: TRBV28; abundance: many; j_gene: TRBJ2-7; d_gene: TRBD1; CDR3aa: CASSLESTGLYEQYF; CDR3nt: TGTGCCAGCAGTCTAGAGTCGACAGGGTTGTACGAGCAGTACTTC
v_gene: TRBV19; abundance: many; j_gene: TRBJ1-1; d_gene: NA; CDR3aa: CASIPTVGDAFF; CDR3nt: TGTGCCAGTATCCCCACCGTGGGGGATGCTTTCTTT
v_gene: TRBV20-1; abundance: many; j_gene: TRBJ1-6; d_gene: NA; CDR3aa: CSASTGLPNSPLHF; CDR3nt: TGCAGTGCTAGTACAGGGCTCCCCAATTCACCCCTCCACTTT
v_gene: TRBV30; abundance: many; j_gene: TRBJ1-2; d_gene: NA; CDR3aa: CAWSGPPGHYGYTF; CDR3nt: TGTGCCTGGAGTGGCCCCCCCGGGCACTATGGCTACACCTTC
v_gene: TRBV3-1; abundance: few; j_gene: TRBJ2-1; d_gene: TRBD1; CDR3aa: CASSPTTGGEQFF; CDR3nt: TGTGCCAGCAGCCCGACGACAGGGGGCGAGCAGTTCTTC
v_gene: TRBV2; abundance: many; j_gene: TRBJ1-5; d_gene: NA; CDR3aa: CASTSRGGAGQPQHF; CDR3nt: TGTGCCAGCACCTCGCGGGGGGGGGCTGGTCAGCCCCAGCATTTT
v_gene: TRBV7-2; abundance: many; j_gene: TRBJ1-4; d_gene: NA; CDR3aa: CASSPWKGATNEKLFF; CDR3nt: TGTGCCAGCAGCCCCTGGAAAGGAGCAACTAATGAAAAACTGTTTTTT
v_gene: TRBV4-3; abundance: NA; j_gene: TRBJ2-2; d_gene: NA; CDR3aa: CASSQDWARPGELFF; CDR3nt: TGCGCCAGCAGCCAAGATTGGGCCCGTCCCGGGGAGCTGTTTTTT
v_gene: TRBV4-1; abundance: many; j_gene: TRBJ1-4; d_gene: NA; CDR3aa: CASSHRAWEKLFF; CDR3nt: TGCGCCAGCAGCCACAGGGCGTGGGAAAAACTGTTTTTT
v_gene: TRBV6-2/TRBV6-3; abundance: many; j_gene: TRBJ1-3; d_gene: NA; CDR3aa: CASRRGPSSGNTIYF; CDR3nt: TGTGCCAGCAGACGGGGACCGTCTTCTGGAAACACCATATATTTT
v_gene: TRBV7-8; abundance: many; j_gene: TRBJ1-2; d_gene: NA; CDR3aa: CASSPDGFYGYTF; CDR3nt: TGTGCCAGCAGCCCGGACGGATTCTATGGCTACACCTTC
v_gene: TRBV7-9; abundance: many; j_gene: TRBJ2-1; d_gene: TRBD2; CDR3aa: CASSPGTSGYNEQFF; CDR3nt: TGTGCCAGCAGCCCCGGGACTAGCGGGTACAATGAGCAGTTCTTC
v_gene: TRBV20-1; abundance: many; j_gene: TRBJ2-7; d_gene: NA; CDR3aa: CSARPRLGSSYEQYF; CDR3nt: TGCAGTGCTAGACCACGCTTGGGGAGCTCCTACGAGCAGTACTTC
v_gene: TRBV18; abundance: many; j_gene: TRBJ1-1; d_gene: NA; CDR3aa: CASSPTQDEAFF; CDR3nt: TGTGCCAGCTCACCAACGCAGGATGAAGCTTTCTTT
v_gene: TRBV6-5; abundance: many; j_gene: TRBJ1-6; d_gene: TRBD1; CDR3aa: CASSYKPGQGARSPLHF; CDR3nt: TGTGCCAGCAGTTACAAACCTGGACAGGGGGCGAGATCACCCCTCCACTTT
v_gene: TRBV28; abundance: many; j_gene: TRBJ2-7; d_gene: TRBD2; CDR3aa: CASLGLAGGISYEQYF; CDR3nt: TGTGCCAGCCTTGGACTAGCGGGGGGGATCTCCTACGAGCAGTACTTC
v_gene: TRBV12-3/TRBV12-4; abundance: many; j_gene: TRBJ1-1; d_gene: NA; CDR3aa: CASSFGARTEAFF; CDR3nt: TGTGCCAGCAGTTTCGGGGCTCGCACTGAAGCTTTCTTT
v_gene: TRBV28; abundance: many; j_gene: TRBJ2-1; d_gene: TRBD1; CDR3aa: CASSNPGQGIYNEQFF; CDR3nt: TGTGCCAGCAGCAACCCGGGACAGGGGATATACAATGAGCAGTTCTTC
v_gene: TRBV7-9; abundance: many; j_gene: TRBJ2-5; d_gene: NA; CDR3aa: CASSSQRRVGAQYF; CDR3nt: TGTGCCAGCAGCTCTCAGAGACGGGTCGGGGCCCAGTACTTC